A selection of T cell receptor beta chains follows, all from one sample in a study of T cells after yellow fever vaccination. Via MiXCR, TCRdb re-called the 5' RACE reads, giving one row per CDR3 protein. The repertoire holds 250,000 to 300,000 distinct CDR3 sequences, with approximately 5.2% as singletons. Sequencing used CD4+ T cells sorted from PBMCs, obtained on the day of the yellow fever booster vaccination. The receptors were sampled from a young man who received the YFV17D yellow fever vaccine. The CDR3 runs from the conserved cysteine through the conserved F or W. A D gene is named only where the DNA matches it firmly. Clone size, where shown, is once, few, many, or a class for clones that have expanded.

clone size: .
D gene: TRBD1
V gene: TRBV20-1
J gene: TRBJ2-1
CDR3 protein: CSAPDRGSFEQFF
CDR3 DNA: TGCAGTGCTCCCGACAGGGGGAGCTTTGAGCAGTTCTTC

clone size: .
D gene: TRBD2
V gene: TRBV5-5
J gene: TRBJ2-5
CDR3 protein: CASSPGLAGGVETQYF
CDR3 DNA: TGTGCCAGCAGCCCCGGACTAGCGGGGGGGGTAGAGACCCAGTACTTC

clone size: few
D gene: .
V gene: TRBV20-1
J gene: TRBJ2-3
CDR3 protein: CSAEQGDTQYF
CDR3 DNA: TGCAGTGCTGAACAGGGCGATACGCAGTATTTT

clone size: .
D gene: TRBD1
V gene: TRBV7-2
J gene: TRBJ2-2
CDR3 protein: CASSLVGTGTGELFF
CDR3 DNA: TGTGCCAGCAGCTTAGTTGGGACAGGGACCGGGGAGCTGTTTTTT

clone size: few
D gene: .
V gene: TRBV4-2
J gene: TRBJ2-7
CDR3 protein: CASSQDMVEQYF
CDR3 DNA: TGTGCCAGCAGCCAAGATATGGTCGAGCAGTACTTC

clone size: .
D gene: .
V gene: TRBV30
J gene: TRBJ1-5
CDR3 protein: CAWSGGLEQPQHF
CDR3 DNA: TGTGCCTGGAGTGGTGGACTGGAACAGCCCCAGCATTTT

clone size: few
D gene: .
V gene: TRBV24-1
J gene: TRBJ2-2
CDR3 protein: CATSDSTGSSMYTGELFF
CDR3 DNA: TGTGCCACCAGTGATTCAACAGGCTCATCCATGTACACCGGGGAGCTGTTTTTT

clone size: few
D gene: .
V gene: TRBV7-9
J gene: TRBJ2-3
CDR3 protein: CASRILLADYTDTQYF
CDR3 DNA: TGTGCCAGCAGGATTCTACTAGCTGACTATACAGATACGCAGTATTTT

clone size: .
D gene: .
V gene: TRBV3-1
J gene: TRBJ2-2
CDR3 protein: CASKRSVDAGGELFF
CDR3 DNA: TGTGCCAGCAAGAGGTCCGTAGACGCAGGGGGGGAGCTGTTTTTT

clone size: .
D gene: .
V gene: TRBV30
J gene: TRBJ1-1
CDR3 protein: CACSLSLNTEAFF
CDR3 DNA: TGTGCCTGTAGTCTATCCTTGAACACTGAAGCTTTCTTT

clone size: few
D gene: .
V gene: TRBV5-1
J gene: TRBJ1-1
CDR3 protein: CASSWRDARWSTEAFF
CDR3 DNA: TGCGCCAGCAGCTGGCGGGACGCCCGATGGTCCACTGAAGCTTTCTTT

clone size: .
D gene: TRBD2
V gene: TRBV28
J gene: TRBJ2-2
CDR3 protein: CASRSGGGGELFF
CDR3 DNA: TGTGCCAGCAGAAGCGGGGGCGGGGGGGAGCTGTTTTTT

clone size: .
D gene: .
V gene: TRBV29-1
J gene: TRBJ1-5
CDR3 protein: CSVGGNGNQPQHF
CDR3 DNA: TGCAGCGTGGGCGGCAATGGGAATCAGCCCCAGCATTTT

clone size: .
D gene: .
V gene: TRBV27
J gene: TRBJ2-4
CDR3 protein: CASSFERRGNIQYF
CDR3 DNA: TGTGCCAGCAGTTTCGAAAGAAGAGGAAACATTCAGTACTTC

clone size: many
D gene: .
V gene: TRBV29-1
J gene: TRBJ2-3
CDR3 protein: CSVEDPPGTDTQYF
CDR3 DNA: TGCAGCGTTGAAGATCCCCCGGGCACAGATACGCAGTATTTT

clone size: .
D gene: .
V gene: TRBV5-5
J gene: TRBJ2-1
CDR3 protein: CASSRLGRGAYNEQFF
CDR3 DNA: TGTGCCAGCAGTCGCCTGGGACGAGGAGCCTACAATGAGCAGTTCTTC

clone size: .
D gene: .
V gene: TRBV27
J gene: TRBJ2-2
CDR3 protein: CASRAPGLSNTGELFF
CDR3 DNA: TGTGCCAGCAGAGCCCCGGGACTCTCGAACACCGGGGAGCTGTTTTTT

clone size: many
D gene: TRBD2
V gene: TRBV4-1
J gene: TRBJ2-3
CDR3 protein: CASSQEVAGDTQYF
CDR3 DNA: TGCGCCAGCAGCCAAGAGGTAGCGGGGGATACGCAGTATTTT

clone size: many
D gene: .
V gene: TRBV7-9
J gene: TRBJ2-6
CDR3 protein: CASSAWRDSGANVLTF
CDR3 DNA: TGTGCCAGCAGCGCCTGGAGAGACTCTGGGGCCAACGTCCTGACTTTC

clone size: few
D gene: TRBD1
V gene: TRBV5-1
J gene: TRBJ2-3
CDR3 protein: CASRLGGQGRTDTQYF
CDR3 DNA: TGCGCCAGCAGACTGGGTGGACAGGGTCGCACAGATACGCAGTATTTT

clone size: many
D gene: .
V gene: TRBV5-1
J gene: TRBJ1-5
CDR3 protein: CASSLEGTQPQHF
CDR3 DNA: TGCGCCAGCAGCTTGGAAGGGACTCAGCCCCAGCATTTT

clone size: few
D gene: .
V gene: TRBV4-2
J gene: TRBJ2-4
CDR3 protein: CASSTTGMTKNIQYF
CDR3 DNA: TGTGCCAGCTCGACCACAGGGATGACCAAAAACATTCAGTACTTC

clone size: few
D gene: TRBD1
V gene: TRBV20-1
J gene: TRBJ1-1
CDR3 protein: CSARLGQMNTEAFF
CDR3 DNA: TGCAGTGCTAGGTTGGGACAGATGAACACTGAAGCTTTCTTT

clone size: few
D gene: TRBD1
V gene: TRBV7-8
J gene: TRBJ1-4
CDR3 protein: CASTSDRDKLFF
CDR3 DNA: TGTGCCAGCACCTCAGACAGGGACAAACTGTTTTTT

clone size: few
D gene: .
V gene: TRBV20-1
J gene: TRBJ1-1
CDR3 protein: CSARGSQGYTEAFF
CDR3 DNA: TGCAGTGCTAGAGGGTCGCAGGGTTACACTGAAGCTTTCTTT

clone size: few
D gene: .
V gene: TRBV11-2
J gene: TRBJ1-5
CDR3 protein: CASSRFQDQPQHF
CDR3 DNA: TGTGCCAGCAGCCGATTCCAGGATCAGCCCCAGCATTTT

clone size: .
D gene: .
V gene: TRBV7-9
J gene: TRBJ1-4
CDR3 protein: CASSTVAGAWVGEKLFF
CDR3 DNA: TGTGCCAGCAGCACCGTGGCGGGTGCGTGGGTTGGCGAAAAACTGTTTTTT

clone size: .
D gene: TRBD2
V gene: TRBV4-3
J gene: TRBJ2-7
CDR3 protein: CASSLMEERGYEQYF
CDR3 DNA: TGCGCCAGCAGCCTGATGGAGGAGCGGGGATACGAGCAGTACTTC

clone size: .
D gene: .
V gene: TRBV12-3/TRBV12-4
J gene: TRBJ1-1
CDR3 protein: CASSLEGPSSTKAFF
CDR3 DNA: TGTGCCAGCAGTTTGGAGGGCCCTTCATCCACTAAAGCTTTCTTT

clone size: .
D gene: .
V gene: TRBV6-2/TRBV6-3
J gene: TRBJ2-7
CDR3 protein: CASSYLPDGSYEQYF
CDR3 DNA: TGTGCCAGCAGTTATCTGCCGGATGGGTCCTACGAGCAGTACTTC

clone size: few
D gene: TRBD1
V gene: TRBV18
J gene: TRBJ1-1
CDR3 protein: CASSLGQGTRGTEAFF
CDR3 DNA: TGTGCCAGCTCACTCGGACAGGGAACAAGGGGCACTGAAGCTTTCTTT

clone size: many
D gene: .
V gene: TRBV20-1
J gene: TRBJ1-1
CDR3 protein: CSARVQGEAFF
CDR3 DNA: TGCAGTGCTAGAGTCCAGGGTGAAGCTTTCTTT